The rows below give T cell receptor beta chains drawn from one sample of a study of a mutant IDH1 vaccine in newly diagnosed glioma. These TCRs are of unknown antigen specificity. Profiled with immunoSEQ multiplex PCR; TCRdb holds only in-frame clones, not every one. The profile shows 56,000 or so clones, about three quarters of them singletons. The sample in question was PBMCs, obtained from a glioma patient whose treatment included an IDH1 peptide vaccine. These receptors were taken from a woman aged 40 to 50 with glioma. Some clones in this sample may be carry-over from other donors' samples. The CDR3 runs from the conserved cysteine through the conserved F or W. D genes are given only for firm matches. Size is omitted from some rows. Given values are once, few, many or a class for expanded clones.

15 | - | TRBJ1-2 | TRBV5-5 | - | CASSPGTALGGGYTF | TGTGCCAGCAGCCCTGGGACGGCTTTAGGGGGTGGCTACACCTTC
12 | - | TRBJ1-2 | TRBV15 | - | CATSRDRGLGTF | TGTGCCACCAGCAGAGATAGGGGCCTCGGGACCTTC
15 | TRBD2 | TRBJ2-1 | TRBV29-1 | - | CSVETRTSGRGEQFF | TGCAGCGTTGAGACGAGGACTAGCGGGAGAGGGGAGCAGTTCTTC
16 | TRBD2 | TRBJ2-5 | TRBV5-8 | - | CASSQTGTSGIETQYF | TGTGCCAGCAGCCAGACCGGGACTAGTGGGATAGAGACCCAGTACTTC
15 | - | TRBJ1-1 | TRBV18 | few | CASSPAQTPDTEAFF | TGTGCCAGCTCACCGGCCCAAACGCCGGACACTGAAGCTTTCTTT
16 | TRBD2 | TRBJ2-1 | TRBV2 | - | CASSELAGGQYNEQFF | TGTGCCAGCAGTGAACTAGCGGGGGGGCAGTACAATGAGCAGTTCTTC
16 | TRBD2 | TRBJ2-3 | TRBV10-2 | - | CASSLNLAGGTDTQYF | TGCGCCAGCAGCCTCAATCTAGCGGGGGGCACAGATACGCAGTATTTT
14 | TRBD1 | TRBJ2-4 | TRBV7-9 | - | CASSPRDRMNIQYF | TGTGCCAGCAGCCCTAGGGACAGAATGAACATTCAGTACTTC
11 | - | TRBJ1-2 | TRBV20-1 | - | CSWGLSSGYTF | TGCAGCTGGGGGCTGAGTAGTGGCTACACCTTC
16 | - | TRBJ1-5 | TRBV5-1 | once | CASSLIGGKVDQPQHF | TGCGCCAGCAGCTTGATAGGCGGGAAGGTAGATCAGCCCCAGCATTTT
14 | TRBD1 | TRBJ1-1 | TRBV11-3 | - | CASSLQGANTEAFF | TGTGCCAGCAGCTTACAGGGGGCGAACACTGAAGCTTTCTTT
15 | - | TRBJ1-4 | TRBV14 | - | CASSPNLHRNEKLFF | TGTGCCAGCAGCCCGAATCTCCACCGCAATGAAAAACTGTTTTTT
14 | - | TRBJ2-7 | TRBV6-1 | - | CASSDGGGGFEQYF | TGTGCCAGCAGTGACGGAGGGGGCGGCTTCGAGCAGTACTTC
15 | TRBD1 | TRBJ1-1 | TRBV6-5 | - | CATDDTPGGATEAFF | TGTGCCACCGACGACACACCAGGGGGTGCGACTGAAGCTTTCTTT
15 | TRBD2 | TRBJ2-5 | TRBV6-1 | - | CASSSSGGVGETQYF | TGTGCCAGCAGTTCTAGCGGGGGGGTCGGAGAGACCCAGTACTTC
19 | TRBD1 | TRBJ1-2 | TRBV7-9 | - | CASSSNGGTGGAGNYGYTF | TGTGCCAGCAGCTCCAACGGCGGGACAGGGGGCGCGGGGAACTATGGCTACACCTTC
14 | - | TRBJ2-5 | TRBV23-1 | medium-sized | CASSRPGSIETQYF | TGCGCCAGCAGTCGCCCAGGGAGTATAGAGACCCAGTACTTC
15 | - | TRBJ2-4 | TRBV30 | - | CAWSVRGVSKNIQYF | TGTGCCTGGAGTGTAAGGGGCGTGTCCAAAAACATTCAGTACTTC
14 | - | TRBJ1-5 | TRBV19 | - | CASSIGEGGQPQHF | TGTGCCAGTAGTATAGGGGAAGGAGGCCAGCCCCAGCATTTT
15 | TRBD1 | TRBJ2-7 | TRBV5-1 | - | CASSPGRGRTNEQYF | TGCGCCAGCAGCCCGGGCAGGGGGCGAACCAACGAGCAGTACTTC
16 | - | TRBJ1-5 | TRBV6-5 | - | CASSLIRTGGNQPQHF | TGTGCCAGCAGTTTGATTAGGACGGGGGGAAATCAGCCCCAGCATTTT
15 | - | TRBJ1-4 | TRBV19 | - | CASSIGRSANEKLFF | TGTGCCAGTAGTATTGGACGCTCGGCTAATGAAAAACTGTTTTTT
15 | TRBD2 | TRBJ2-3 | TRBV5-6 | once | CASSLGLAVGDTQYF | TGTGCCAGCAGCTTGGGGCTAGCGGTGGGGGATACGCAGTATTTT
14 | - | TRBJ1-1 | TRBV18 | once | CASSPLTVNTEAFF | TGTGCCAGCTCACCATTAACAGTAAACACTGAAGCTTTCTTT
13 | - | TRBJ2-1 | TRBV27 | - | CASSLGQDNEQFF | TGTGCCAGCAGTTTAGGGCAGGACAATGAGCAGTTCTTC
17 | TRBD2 | TRBJ2-5 | TRBV7-9 | - | CASSLGGLAGVQETQYF | TGTGCCAGCAGCTTAGGCGGACTAGCGGGGGTCCAAGAGACCCAGTACTTC
17 | TRBD1 | TRBJ2-7 | TRBV18 | - | CASSSTRQGAVSYEQYF | TGTGCCAGCTCATCAACGCGACAGGGGGCGGTTTCCTACGAGCAGTACTTC
15 | TRBD2 | TRBJ2-7 | TRBV27 | - | CASSFSGGALHEQYF | TGTGCCAGCAGTTTTAGCGGGGGGGCCCTCCACGAGCAGTACTTC
13 | - | TRBJ2-5 | TRBV13 | - | CASSLRGRETQYF | TGTGCCAGCAGCTTACGAGGAAGAGAGACCCAGTACTTC
17 | TRBD1 | TRBJ2-7 | TRBV4-2 | - | CASSQGGTGPSSYEQYF | TGTGCCAGCAGCCAAGGAGGGACAGGGCCGAGCTCCTACGAGCAGTACTTC
15 | - | TRBJ1-3 | TRBV7-2 | - | CASSLGGVPGNTIYF | TGTGCCAGCAGCTTGGGGGGGGTTCCTGGAAACACCATATATTTT
16 | TRBD1 | TRBJ1-5 | TRBV5-8 | few | CASSLQQGELNQPQHF | TGTGCCAGCAGCTTACAGCAGGGGGAACTAAATCAGCCCCAGCATTTT